This passage covers 29 T cell receptor beta chains from one sample sequenced in a study of tissue T cells after allogeneic stem cell transplantation. The method was immunoSEQ multiplex PCR; TCRdb's version includes in-frame clones alone and lacks a portion of them. Counted here are thousands of clones, around a third occurring once; the ten biggest clones make up 5% to 8%. Stated time point: mouse harvest day 14 after allogeneic transplant. Each mouse received 10^7 T-cell-depleted marrow cells plus 10^6 splenic CD5+ T cells by tail vein. Sequences were obtained from skin. These receptor sequences come from a female BALB/c mouse given C57BL/6 T cells with graft-versus-host disease after an allogeneic hematopoietic cell transplant.

This clone is judged large. The gene names given are mouse names. The sequence runs out 1 residue before the end of the CDR3; the remainder is reconstructed from the germline J gene. The rearrangement uses TRBV14 and TRBJ2-7; 9 nucleotides align to TRBD2. With V trimmed by 4 bases and J by 3 bases, 5 bases remained unmatched. The CDR3 loop spans 14 amino acids. Germline CDR1 is SGHDT and CDR2 is FRDEAV. The CDR3 DNA, read in part, is TGTGCCAGCAGTAAAGACTGGGGGTTCTATGAACAGTAC. Protein sequence: CASSKDWGFYEQY. The full CDR3 is CASSKDWGFYEQYF.

On this clone itself: Genes and germline come from the mouse. Read data end 1 residue before the CDR3 end; the end is taken from the germline J gene. The chain combines TRBV15 with TRBJ2-5; D is unclear. The CDR3 consists of 12 residues. V was trimmed by 1 base and J by 8 bases, leaving 7 bases between them. CDR1 is SGHND and CDR2 is FRSKSL in the germline V gene. The CDR3 bases that were read are TGTGCCAGCAGTTTAGACGCGGGCACCCAGTAC. It translates to CASSLDAGTQY. The full CDR3 reads CASSLDAGTQYF.

This clone was counted only a few times. The gene symbols are mouse symbols. The CDR3 extends 1 residue past the end of the read, so its final part is completed from the germline J gene. The chain has TRBV26 and TRBJ2-5; D possibly matches TRBD1 or TRBD2 (5 bases each). The germline CDR1 and CDR2 sequences are KGHPV and FQNQEV (reference sequence). V lost 0 bases and J 3 bases, leaving 7 bases between the germline ends. The CDR3 runs 14 residues. The part of the CDR3 DNA that was read is TGTGCCAGCAGTCTGTCGGGGCTACAAGACACCCAGTAC. It encodes CASSLSGLQDTQY. The whole CDR3 region reads CASSLSGLQDTQYF. Supplemented by reference TRBV26 and TRBJ2-5, the full variable domain reads NSKVIQTPRYLVKGQGQKAKMRCIPEKGHPVVFWYQQNKNNEFKFLINFQNQEVLQQIDMTEKRFSAECPSNSPCSLEIQSSEAGDSALYLCASSLSGLQDTQYFGPGTRLLVL.

On this clone itself: The gene symbols are mouse symbols. The read ends 1 residue early relative to the CDR3; the germline J gene fills the gap. The chain links TRBV26 to TRBJ2-1; tentatively, D is TRBD1 or TRBD2 (5 bases each). V lost 2 bases to trimming and J lost 1 base, with 6 bases between them. CDR1 is KGHPV, CDR2 FQNQEV, per germline (reference sequence). The CDR3 contains 14 residues. The CDR3 DNA, read in part, is TGTGCCAGCAGTCTGGGGGACAACTATGCTGAGCAGTTC. Translation: CASSLGDNYAEQF. The full CDR3 is CASSLGDNYAEQFF.

As for this clone: Genes and germline come from the mouse. The CDR3 end is not reached by the read, which stops 1 residue before it; the germline J gene fills it in. The chain combines TRBV26 with TRBJ1-3, with D unclear. Germline V lookup: CDR1 KGHPV, CDR2 FQNQEV (reference sequence). The CDR3 contains 14 residues. Trimming removed 2 bases at V and 2 bases at J, with 7 bases between. The CDR3 spells CASSLGGTGNTLYF. The CDR3 bases that were read are TGTGCCAGCAGTCTGGGAGGGACTGGAAATACGCTCTAT.

By frequency in the sample, this clone is medium-sized. Gene names and germline match the mouse. Read coverage stops 1 residue before the CDR3 terminus; the germline J gene supplies the remainder. V gene TRBV26 combines with J gene TRBJ1-3; D is unresolved. V was pared by 4 bases and J by 2 bases, with 6 bases between. This CDR3 spans 13 amino acids. Germline values: CDR1 KGHPV, CDR2 FQNQEV (reference sequence). CDR3 sequence reads: CASSHGTGNTLYF. CDR3 bases read: TGTGCCAGCAGTCACGGGACTGGAAATACGCTCTAT.

This clone was detected only a few times. Gene names follow the mouse nomenclature. The observed sequence ends 1 residue before the CDR3 terminus, with the missing tail filled in from the germline J gene. The chain couples TRBV4 to TRBJ1-1, with a weak D call TRBD1 (6 bases). Germline V CDR1 and CDR2: LGHDT, YNNKQL (reference sequence). The CDR3 is made up of 12 amino acids. V lost 5 bases and J 4 bases, leaving 8 bases between the germline ends. The CDR3 region is CASSRDITEVFF. The CDR3 bases that were read are TGTGCCAGCAGCCGGGACATCACAGAAGTCTTC.

As regards this clone: Each gene name is a mouse one. The part of the CDR3 DNA that was read is TGTGCCAGCTCTCTCGGGACAAACACCGGGCAGCTCTAC. This translates into CASSLGTNTGQLY. The whole CDR3 sequence is CASSLGTNTGQLYF. The chain has TRBV12-2 and TRBJ2-2; D is unresolved. Read coverage stops 1 residue before the CDR3 terminus; the germline J gene supplies the remainder. The germline gives CDR1 SGHLS, CDR2 HYDKME. The CDR3 has 14 amino acids. Trimming took off 0 bases at V and 0 bases at J, with 4 bases between the two ends.

Points on this clone: Any gene name here is a mouse gene name. The read halts 1 residue ahead of the CDR3 end, with the missing end drawn from the germline J gene. The gene calls are TRBV13-1 and TRBJ1-2, with D tentatively TRBD1 (6 bases). V lost 2 bases and J lost 0, with 8 bases in between. There are 14 residues in the CDR3. Per germline, CDR1 NSHNY and CDR2 SYGAGN. CDR3 sequence reads: CASSEGQTNSDYTF. CDR3 bases read: TGTGCCAGCAGTGAGGGACAAACAAACTCCGACTACACC.

As concerns this clone: Gene names and germline refer to mouse. The CDR3 loop is CASSLGQGRNERLFF. The DNA read from the CDR3 is TGTGCCAGCAGTCTGGGACAGGGGAGGAACGAAAGATTATTT. The gene calls are TRBV26 and TRBJ1-4; 9 positions match TRBD1. The read finishes 1 residue shy of the CDR3 end, and the germline J gene is used to complete it. Germline CDR1 KGHPV, CDR2 FQNQEV (reference sequence). This CDR3 comprises 15 residues. J gave up 5 bases and V 2 bases, and 3 bases lay outside the gene matches.

With respect to this clone: Gene names denote mouse genes. The observed sequence ends 1 residue before the CDR3 terminus, with the missing tail filled in from the germline J gene. The gene calls are TRBV3 and TRBJ1-1; 7 bases align to TRBD1. CDR3 length equals 12 residues. CDR1 SNHLY and CDR2 FYNGKV come from the germline V gene (reference sequence). The V and J ends lost 4 bases and 7 bases, in that order; junction bases with no gene match: 3. Incomplete CDR3 DNA: TGTGCCAGCAGCTCCCAGGGGGGAGAAGTCTTC. Translation gives CASSSQGGEVF. The CDR3, in full, reads CASSSQGGEVFF.

By proportion, this clone is medium-sized. Gene names and germline refer to mouse. The missing CDR3 end, 1 residue past where the read stops, is filled in from the germline J gene. The rearrangement joins TRBV19 to TRBJ2-2; 7 bases align to TRBD2. Germline V gene lookup returns CDR1 FNHDT and CDR2 SITEND (reference sequence). This CDR3 has 15 residues. The V and J ends lost 4 bases and 0 bases, in that order; junction bases with no gene match: 3. CDR3 bases read: TGTGCCAGCAGTGTCTGGGGGTCAAACACCGGGCAGCTCTAC. This codes for CASSVWGSNTGQLY. The entire CDR3 sequence reads CASSVWGSNTGQLYF.

For this clone: Gene labels here are mouse ones. The read ends 1 residue shy of where the CDR3 ends; the end is completed using the germline J gene. The rearrangement links TRBV23 to TRBJ2-5; no DNA check was done on the table's D call, TRBD2. The CDR3 has 15 amino acids. The germline V gene has CDR1 KGHTA and CDR2 FQNQQP. CDR3 DNA, as far as it was read: TGCTCCAGCAGTCGGACTGGGGGCAACCAAGACACCCAGTAC. It is translated as CSSSRTGGNQDTQY. The full CDR3 sequence reads CSSSRTGGNQDTQYF.

About this clone: Gene names follow the mouse nomenclature. The read terminates 1 residue before the CDR3 end, so the remaining end is supplied by the germline J gene. The chain combines TRBV26 with TRBJ1-2; TRBD1 agrees at 9 bases. Per the germline V gene, CDR1 is KGHPV and CDR2 is FQNQEV (reference sequence). CDR3 size: 14 residues. V trimming: 4 bases; J trimming: 0 bases; junction bases outside the gene matches: 0. The CDR3 spells CASSRTGANSDYTF. CDR3 DNA, as far as it was read: TGTGCCAGCAGTCGGACAGGGGCAAACTCCGACTACACC.

Within the sample, this clone is medium-sized. Gene names refer to mouse genes. The sequenced CDR3 bases are TGTGCCTGGAGCTCCGGGACAGGGACTAGTGCAGAAACGCTGTAT. It specifies CAWSSGTGTSAETLY. The CDR3 as a whole reads CAWSSGTGTSAETLYF. The V gene is TRBV31, the J gene TRBJ2-3; 9 bases are shared with TRBD1. Read sequence stops 1 residue before the CDR3 end, and the germline J gene provides the missing end. V lost 3 bases to trimming and J lost 0 bases; unmatched junction nucleotides: 7. The CDR3 contains 16 residues. The germline V gene encodes CDR1 GKSSPN and CDR2 SITVG.

This clone has a single count. The gene names here belong to mouse. The CDR3 end lies 1 residue beyond the end of the read and is filled in from the germline J gene. The rearrangement joins TRBV3 to TRBJ2-5; D possibly matches TRBD1 or TRBD2 (5 bases each). The CDR3 runs 13 residues. The germline CDR1 and CDR2 sequences are SNHLY and FYNGKV (reference sequence). V was clipped by 4 bases and J by 6 bases, with 11 bases between them. The CDR3 bases that were read are TGTGCCAGCAGCTGGGGGTGGAGGGACACCCAGTAC. This encodes CASSWGWRDTQY. The whole CDR3 region reads CASSWGWRDTQYF.

This clone was seen only once. Gene names follow the mouse nomenclature. CDR3 sequence reads: CASSSDSNTGQLYF. The sequenced CDR3 bases are TGTGCAAGCAGCTCGGACAGCAACACCGGGCAGCTCTAC. The chain has TRBV16 and TRBJ2-2; tentatively, D is TRBD1 (6 bases). Read coverage stops 1 residue before the CDR3 terminus; the germline J gene supplies the remainder. This CDR3 region has 14 residues. V gave up 4 bases and J gave up 2 bases, with 8 bases separating them. Germline CDR1 reads SGHSA; CDR2 reads FRNQAP.

In the case of this clone: Mouse names are used for the genes. The CDR3 end is not reached by the read, which stops 1 residue before it; the germline J gene fills it in. The genes are TRBV12-1 and TRBJ2-1; 7 bases map to TRBD2. Trimming took 3 bases from V and 1 from J; bases not matched to a gene: 2. CDR1 SGHSN and CDR2 HYEKVE come from the germline V gene. The CDR3 loop spans 14 amino acids. CDR3 loop: CASSSDWNYAEQFF. The sequenced part of the CDR3 DNA is TGTGCCAGCTCTTCGGACTGGAACTATGCTGAGCAGTTC.

A word on this clone: Mouse gene names and germline throughout. The observed sequence ends 1 residue before the CDR3 terminus, with the missing tail filled in from the germline J gene. This chain uses TRBV13-1 with TRBJ1-3, with D hard to call. Germline CDR1 is NSHNY and CDR2 is SYGAGN. The CDR3 is 13 amino acids. V was trimmed by 3 bases and J by 2 bases, leaving 6 bases between them. The CDR3 spells CASSGRPGNTLYF. CDR3 DNA, as far as it was read: TGTGCCAGCAGTGGGAGGCCTGGAAATACGCTCTAT.

This clone was found a few times. The listed genes are named as in mouse. The CDR3 is cut off 1 residue early in the read; its end comes from the germline J gene. V gene TRBV3 combines with J gene TRBJ2-2; a possible D gene is TRBD1 (7 bases). V was pared by 3 bases and J by 3 bases, with 8 bases between. The V gene's germline CDR1 is SNHLY and CDR2 FYNGKV (reference sequence). This CDR3 spans 14 amino acids. CDR3 DNA, as far as it was read: TGTGCCAGCAGCTTCAGGGGGGACACCGGGCAGCTCTAC. It yields the protein CASSFRGDTGQLY. In full, the CDR3 reads CASSFRGDTGQLYF. The variable domain in full, completed from reference TRBV3 and TRBJ2-2, reads GPKVLQIPSHQIIDMGQMVTLNCDPVSNHLYFYWYKQILGQQMEFLVNFYNGKVMEKSKLFKDQFSVERPDGSYFTLKIQPTALEDSAVYFCASSFRGDTGQLYFGEGSKLTVL.

This clone has more than one count but fewer than ten. Each gene name is a mouse one. The read comes to an end 1 residue before the CDR3 does, leaving the germline J gene to fill in the end. The chain links TRBV3 to TRBJ2-1; a possible D gene is TRBD2 (6 bases). This CDR3 is built from 14 residues. Germline CDR1 reads SNHLY; CDR2 reads FYNGKV (reference sequence). Trimming stripped 1 base from V and 4 bases from J, with 8 bases between. This chain's CDR3 is CASSLGLGYAEQFF. The CDR3 DNA, read in part, is TGTGCCAGCAGCTTAGGTCTGGGGTATGCTGAGCAGTTC.

In the case of this clone: Mouse gene names apply. Read coverage stops 1 residue before the CDR3 terminus; the germline J gene supplies the remainder. The chain employs TRBV23 and TRBJ2-3; the table's D call, TRBD2, was not checked against the DNA. The CDR3 totals 17 residues. Germline V gene lookup returns CDR1 KGHTA and CDR2 FQNQQP. The CDR3 sequence is CSSSQSTGGSGAETLYF. The part of the CDR3 DNA that was read is TGCTCCAGCAGTCAATCGACTGGGGGGAGTGGTGCAGAAACGCTGTAT.

In regard to this clone: Genes and germline are mouse. Coverage ceases 1 residue before the CDR3 finishes, and the germline J gene fills in the end. The chain recombines TRBV23 with TRBJ2-7; the table's D gene call, TRBD1, was not cross checked with the DNA. This CDR3 region has 12 residues. Germline V CDR1 and CDR2: KGHTA, FQNQQP. Incomplete CDR3 DNA: TGCTCCAGCAGTCCACAGGGATATGAACAGTAC. Translating it yields CSSSPQGYEQY. The entire CDR3 protein is CSSSPQGYEQYF.

About this clone: All gene names here are mouse names. The read terminates 1 residue before the CDR3 end, so the remaining end is supplied by the germline J gene. This sequence joins TRBV24 and TRBJ1-5; 7 bases are shared with TRBD1. The CDR3 contains 15 residues. Unmatched junction bases numbered 2, after V lost 1 base and J lost 2 bases. Germline V gene sequence: CDR1 KGHTA, CDR2 FRNEEI. The CDR3 DNA, read in part, is TGTGCCAGCAGTCTGTGCAGGGGGGACAACCAGGCTCCGCTT. Its protein is CASSLCRGDNQAPL. The entire CDR3 is CASSLCRGDNQAPLF.

This clone was seen just once. Compared with germline, one end of the junction differs, possibly owing to a read error. Mouse germline and gene names are used. With the read ending 1 residue before the CDR3 end, the germline J gene is used to fill in that end. Other nucleotide sequences in the sample specify the same CDR3. The chain combines TRBV26 with TRBJ1-4; TRBD1 agrees at 7 bases. Germline CDR1 KGHPV, CDR2 FQNQEV (reference sequence). CDR3 size: 14 residues. The CDR3 here is CASSLGTVNERLFF. The DNA read from the CDR3 is TGTGCTAGCAGTCTTGGGACAGTCAACGAAAGATTATTT.

Worth noting for this clone: Genes and germline are mouse. The sequenced fragment ends 1 residue before the CDR3 boundary, so the rest is inferred from the germline J gene. The rearrangement joins TRBV5 to TRBJ2-3; 7 positions match TRBD2. The CDR3 loop spans 16 amino acids. J was trimmed by 1 base and V by 0 bases; bases with no gene match: 4. In germline, CDR1 is LGHNA, CDR2 YNLKQL (reference sequence). CDR3 in amino acids: CASSQDPLGGAETLYF. The CDR3 bases that were read are TGTGCCAGCAGCCAAGATCCCCTGGGGGGTGCAGAAACGCTGTAT.

Comment on this clone: Gene names are the mouse ones. The sequenced fragment ends 1 residue before the CDR3 boundary, so the rest is inferred from the germline J gene. This chain joins TRBV13-1 and TRBJ2-2, with 7 bases that match TRBD1. The germline V gene encodes CDR1 NSHNY and CDR2 SYGAGN. CDR3 length: 15 amino acids. V lost 2 bases to trimming and J lost 0 bases; unmatched junction nucleotides: 1. Partial CDR3 DNA: TGTGCCAGCAGTGAAGGGACAGCAAACACCGGGCAGCTCTAC. Encoded protein: CASSEGTANTGQLY. The full CDR3 protein reads CASSEGTANTGQLYF.

This clone counts as medium-sized (0.01 to 0.1%). Mouse gene names apply. The sequenced fragment ends 1 residue before the CDR3 boundary, so the rest is inferred from the germline J gene. The chain recombines TRBV13-3 with TRBJ2-3; D is perhaps TRBD1 (6 bases). The germline V gene has CDR1 NNHDY and CDR2 SYVADS. Trimming shortened V by 7 bases and J by 1 base, and 10 bases separated the two germline ends. The CDR3 spans 13 residues. The CDR3 loop is CASGRGGAETLYF. The part of the CDR3 DNA that was read is TGTGCCAGCGGCAGGGGAGGTGCAGAAACGCTGTAT.

With regard to this clone: Mouse gene names apply. The read ends 1 residue before the CDR3 terminus; that terminus is restored from the germline J gene. The chain combines TRBV1 with TRBJ1-6, with D tentatively TRBD1 (5 bases). TRBJ1-6 carries the ORF label, with uncertain function. Germline values: CDR1 NSQYPW, CDR2 LRSPGD (reference sequence). Trimming took 0 bases from V and 7 from J, leaving 10 bases between them. The CDR3 totals 15 residues. The CDR3 sequence: CTCSADRGGNSPLYF. The sequenced part of the CDR3 DNA is TGCACCTGCAGTGCAGATCGGGGCGGGAATTCGCCCCTCTAC.